This T cell receptor (beta chain) was recorded in a study of molecular identifiers for immune sequencing clone quantification. Study-level findings and limits: Naive cells had under 1% of molecules in clones above 20 RNA copies, effectors over 98%.

This clonotype was counted ten times or more. Its cognate antigen is unknown. The CDR3 sequence is 19 residues long. Germline V gene data show CDR1 as SGHVS and CDR2 as FNYEAQ. After removal of 5 bases from V and 1 base from J, the junction contained 14 bases not matched to a gene. Both previously described methods and listed TCR primers were employed to make bulk TCR libraries. From the PCR reads, TCRdb called clonotypes with MiXCR, one entry per CDR3 protein. The sample holds some 680,000 distinct CDR3 sequences, roughly 23% seen once. Libraries of naive CD8 cells were prepared from 20,000 to 1,000,000 sorted cells using 10%, 30% or 50% RNA.

This TCR was recovered from a human donor in good health. Some libraries in this study had Jurkat cell RNA spiked in. The chain has TRBV7-6 and TRBJ2-2, with 9 bases that match TRBD1. Sequencing was carried out using naive CD8+ T cells from blood, with Jurkat cell RNA spiked in. Described subset: FACS-sorted CD8+CD4-CCR7+CD45RA+ naive T cells. The CDR3 DNA sequence: TGTGCCAGCAGCGATAACACACCTCCGGGACAGGGGAACACCGGGGAGCTGTTTTTT. Protein product: CASSDNTPPGQGNTGELFF. Drawing the rest from reference TRBV7-6 and TRBJ2-2, the complete variable domain is GAGVSQSPRYKVTKRGQDVALRCDPISGHVSLYWYRQALGQGPEFLTYFNYEAQQDKSGLPNDRFSAERPEGSISTLTIQRTEQRDSAMYRCASSDNTPPGQGNTGELFFGEGSRLTVL.